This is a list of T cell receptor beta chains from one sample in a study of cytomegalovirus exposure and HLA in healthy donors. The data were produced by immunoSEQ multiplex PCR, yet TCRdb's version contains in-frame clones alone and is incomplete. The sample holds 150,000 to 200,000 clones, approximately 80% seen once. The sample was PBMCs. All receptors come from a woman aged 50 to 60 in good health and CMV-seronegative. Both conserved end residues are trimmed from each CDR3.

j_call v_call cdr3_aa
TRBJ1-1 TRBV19 ASSPTGGNTEAF
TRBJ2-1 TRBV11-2 ASSPETNNEQF
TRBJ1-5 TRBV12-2 ASRFDGTGLYSNQPQH
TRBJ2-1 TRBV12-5 ASGRDRGQEQF
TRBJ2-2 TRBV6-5 ASRPFYSDPGELF
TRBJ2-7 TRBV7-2 ASSPGGTAYEQY
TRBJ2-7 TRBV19 ASSIDEDRFYSYEQY
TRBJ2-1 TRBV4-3 ASSQLQGNEQF
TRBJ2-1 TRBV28 ASSLAGGNNEQF
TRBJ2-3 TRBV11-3 ASSLMGGGSDTQY
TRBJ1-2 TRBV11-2 ASSLEGALLYGYT
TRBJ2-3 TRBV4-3 ASSQDSGYTDTQY
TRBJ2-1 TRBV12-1 ASSPGLYNEQF
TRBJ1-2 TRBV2 ASSEITGKHYGYT
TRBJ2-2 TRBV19 ASSIVQNTGELF
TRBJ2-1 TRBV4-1 ASSQDYRTSGRDREFNEQF
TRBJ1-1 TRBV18 ASSPTRIFRQGANTEAF
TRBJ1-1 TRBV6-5 ASSYGELGTEAF
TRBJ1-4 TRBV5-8 ASSLQGATNEKLF
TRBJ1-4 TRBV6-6 ASSYRPGNEKLF
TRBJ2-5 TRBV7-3 ASSFTSGPQETQY
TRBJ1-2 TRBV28 ASSPGGGQGARGYGYT
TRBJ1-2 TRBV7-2 ASSPPRGQGVGYT
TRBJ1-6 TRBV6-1 AGSEGRTRNFPLH
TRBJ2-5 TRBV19 ASSIGGARETQY
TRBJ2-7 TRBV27 ASSLSYGGAYEQY
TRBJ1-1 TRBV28 ASFRPDSNTEAF
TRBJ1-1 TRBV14 ASSLGGFEAF
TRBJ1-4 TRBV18 ASSPPQGSNEKLF
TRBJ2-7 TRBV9 ASSVASGAGAYEQY
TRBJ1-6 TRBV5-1 ASRTGDSPLH
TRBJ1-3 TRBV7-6 ASSLTPGGQYSGNTIY
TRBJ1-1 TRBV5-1 ASSFGQGATLNTEAF
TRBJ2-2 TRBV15 ATSKLGQGAGELF
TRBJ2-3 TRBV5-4 ASSLRAGGYTDTQY
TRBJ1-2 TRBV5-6 ASSPRTVYGYT
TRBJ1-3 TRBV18 ASSPRPQDSVSGNTIY
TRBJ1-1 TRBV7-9 ASSPQENTEAF
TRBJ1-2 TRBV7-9 ASSPDSLLNYGYT
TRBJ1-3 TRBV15 ATSGPGQGVPTLSGNTIY
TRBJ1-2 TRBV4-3 ASSQDLYPINYGYT
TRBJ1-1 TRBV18 ASSPGTTNTEAF
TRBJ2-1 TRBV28 ASTRLAGNEQF
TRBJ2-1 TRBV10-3 AISRQTHEQF
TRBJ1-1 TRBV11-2 ASSRRDGTEAF
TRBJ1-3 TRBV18 ASSPGAPVFSGNTIY
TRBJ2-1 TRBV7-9 ASSLHGTDNEQF
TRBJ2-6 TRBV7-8 ASSLGQDSGANVLT
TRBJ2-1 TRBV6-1 ASTPDSHNEQF
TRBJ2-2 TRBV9 ASSRQTGTGELF
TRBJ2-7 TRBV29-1 SVRGVGTVGYEQY
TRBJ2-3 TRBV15 ATSAREAGGHVDTQY
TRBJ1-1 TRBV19 ATRDNLNTEAF